Each of the 20 T cell receptor beta chains below was sequenced from the same sample in a study of shared T cell receptors in the human thymus. Using immunoSEQ multiplex PCR, the repertoire was profiled, and TCRdb retains in-frame clones only, with some absent. Of tens of thousands of clones in the sample, more than 90% were seen once. The sequencing sample was made of thymocytes. The receptor set was obtained from a human donor.

The chain links TRBV9 to TRBJ2-3; perhaps TRBD1 as D (6 bases). This CDR3 region has 17 residues. In germline, CDR1 is SGDLS, CDR2 YYNGEE. The V gene lost 4 bases and the J gene lost 1 base, with 19 bases spanning the gap. This CDR3 is CASSPRSQRTGTDTQYF. CDR3 sequence (DNA): TGTGCCAGCAGCCCCCGAAGCCAGCGGACAGGCACAGATACGCAGTATTTT.

The chain employs TRBV7-9 and TRBJ2-3; TRBD2 agrees at 11 bases. Germline values: CDR1 SEHNR, CDR2 FQNEAQ (reference sequence). The CDR3 has 19 amino acids. Losses at the gene ends were 5 bases for V and 1 base for J; bases not matched to a gene: 14. The CDR3 nucleotides are TGTGCCAGCAGCCTCCCTCTAGCGGGGGGCCCTCACCGCACAGATACGCAGTATTTT. Encoded protein: CASSLPLAGGPHRTDTQYF.

The gene calls are TRBV27 and TRBJ2-1; 9 nucleotides match TRBD2. CDR1 MNHEY and CDR2 SMNVEV come from the germline V gene (reference sequence). This CDR3 region has 20 residues. The V and J ends lost 2 bases and 0 bases, in that order; junction bases with no gene match: 14. CDR3 in amino acids: CASSLLGGRGGYSSYNEQFF. DNA of the CDR3: TGTGCCAGCAGTTTACTAGGCGGGCGGGGGGGCTATAGCTCCTACAATGAGCAGTTCTTC.

The genes are TRBV10-3 and TRBJ1-2, with a possible D match to TRBD1 (5 bases). V shed 2 bases and J shed 4 bases, with 14 bases lying between them. The CDR3 runs 15 residues. The germline CDR1 and CDR2 sequences are ENHRY and SYGVKD. CDR3 sequence (DNA): TGTGCCATCAGTGAGAATTGCGAGGGACCCTATGGCTACACCTTC. Protein sequence: CAISENCEGPYGYTF.

Here the CDR3 reads CASSLGEGSSYNEQFF. The CDR3 DNA reads TGTGCCAGCAGCTTGGGAGAGGGCTCATCCTACAATGAGCAGTTCTTC. The chain carries TRBV5-4 and TRBJ2-1; D possibly corresponds to TRBD2 (5 bases). Germline CDR1 and CDR2: SGHNT and YYREEE (reference sequence). The CDR3 covers 16 residues. V lost 0 bases and J 1 base, leaving 11 bases between the germline ends.

This sequence joins TRBV18 and TRBJ2-3, with D possibly TRBD2 on 5 matching bases. Germline V gene data show CDR1 as KGHSH and CDR2 as LQKENI. Trimming removed 2 bases from V and 3 bases from J, with 24 bases in between. The CDR3 length is 19 residues. The CDR3 sequence is CASSPVDYFGQVRTDTQYF. The CDR3 coding sequence is TGTGCCAGCTCACCAGTTGACTATTTCGGGCAGGTGAGAACAGATACGCAGTATTTT.

V and J are TRBV9 and TRBJ1-2, with D possibly matching TRBD1 (6 bases). V was pared by 0 bases and J by 2 bases, with 11 bases between. Germline V gene sequence: CDR1 SGDLS, CDR2 YYNGEE. The CDR3 loop spans 15 amino acids. The CDR3 sequence is CASSVASGDNYGYTF. The CDR3 DNA follows: TGTGCCAGCAGCGTAGCTTCAGGGGACAACTATGGCTACACCTTC.

V and J are TRBV27 and TRBJ2-5; D is tentatively TRBD1 or TRBD2 (7 bases each). The CDR3 length is 13 residues. Germline CDR1 reads MNHEY; CDR2 reads SMNVEV (reference sequence). V was shortened by 7 bases and J by 4 bases, with 13 bases between the two germline ends. CDR3 nucleotide sequence: TGTGCCAGCACTGGCAGGGGGGGAGAGACCCAGTACTTC. Protein: CASTGRGGETQYF.

For this clone: Compared with germline, one end of the junction differs, possibly owing to a read error. The rearrangement joins TRBV5-6 to TRBJ1-6, with 10 bases fitting TRBD1. Germline assignment: CDR1 SGHDT and CDR2 YYEEEE. The CDR3 contains 19 residues. CDR3 protein: CASSGHRGGDRGYTSPLHF. DNA of the CDR3: TGTGCCAGCAGCGGACACCGAGGGGGGGACAGGGGTTATACTTCACCCCTCCACTTT.

This clone has a single count. The chain couples TRBV27 to TRBJ1-2; 9 nucleotides match TRBD1. CDR1 is MNHEY and CDR2 is SMNVEV in the germline V gene (reference sequence). This CDR3 has 15 residues. J gave up 7 bases and V 4 bases, and 10 bases lay outside the gene matches. CDR3 nucleotides: TGTGCCAGCAGTTGCCAGGGACAGGGAGTGGCTGGCTACACCTTC. Encoded protein: CASSCQGQGVAGYTF.

This clone occurred once. This rearrangement joins TRBV5-6 to TRBJ1-5; D possibly corresponds to TRBD1 (5 bases). Trimming took 3 bases from V and 5 from J, leaving 21 bases between them. Germline V gene sequence: CDR1 SGHDT, CDR2 YYEEEE. The CDR3 sequence is 17 residues long. CDR3 bases: TGTGCCAGCAGCTCCAGGGAAGCCAGTTCCACCTATCAGCCCCAGCATTTT. Amino acid sequence: CASSSREASSTYQPQHF.

The J gene is TRBJ2-7, the V gene TRBV7-2; TRBD2 might be the D (6 bases). The CDR3 is 15 amino acids. With 5 bases removed from V and 2 bases from J, the gap between germline ends came to 16 bases. Germline lookup yields CDR1 SGHTA and CDR2 FQGNSA. The CDR3 sequence: CASSQRVLSTYEQYF. CDR3 in DNA: TGTGCCAGCAGCCAGCGGGTCCTCTCTACCTACGAGCAGTACTTC. Using reference TRBV7-2 and TRBJ2-7 for the parts outside the CDR3, the full variable domain is GAGVSQSPSNKVTEKGKDVELRCDPISGHTALYWYRQSLGQGLEFLIYFQGNSAPDKSGLPSDRFSAERTGGSVSTLTIQRTQQEDSAVYLCASSQRVLSTYEQYFGPGTRLTVT.

This rearrangement joins TRBV4-3 to TRBJ2-7; no reliable D call. Per germline, CDR1 LGHNA and CDR2 YSLEER. Trimming removed 0 bases from V and 0 bases from J, with 15 bases in between. The CDR3 loop spans 17 amino acids. CDR3 sequence: CASSQDLERMSSYEQYF. DNA for the CDR3: TGCGCCAGCAGCCAAGATCTGGAACGTATGAGCTCCTACGAGCAGTACTTC.

The J gene is TRBJ2-5, the V gene TRBV5-4; D is perhaps TRBD2 (6 bases). V lost 1 base and J 5 bases, leaving 18 bases between the germline ends. Germline V CDR1 and CDR2: SGHNT, YYREEE (reference sequence). The CDR3 covers 16 residues. The CDR3 loop is CASSLKVKMGRETQYF. DNA of the CDR3: TGTGCCAGCAGCTTGAAGGTTAAGATGGGGAGGGAGACCCAGTACTTC.

This rearrangement joins TRBV7-2 to TRBJ2-1, with unresolved D. Trimming shortened V by 5 bases and J by 8 bases, and 13 bases separated the two germline ends. This CDR3 comprises 13 residues. Germline V gives CDR1 SGHTA, CDR2 FQGNSA. The CDR3 is CASSTINVDEQFF. The CDR3 bases are TGTGCCAGCAGCACCATAAATGTGGATGAGCAGTTCTTC.

This clone appeared a few times. The chain combines TRBV5-6 with TRBJ2-5; the D is unclear. The germline V gene has CDR1 SGHDT and CDR2 YYEEEE. V dropped 4 bases and J dropped 2 bases, with 9 bases sitting between them. The CDR3 sequence is 13 residues long. The CDR3 here is CASSDGIQETQYF. CDR3 nucleotides: TGTGCCAGCAGCGACGGAATTCAAGAGACCCAGTACTTC.

The count of this clone is one. The genes are TRBV28 and TRBJ1-6; D ambiguous. The V gene lost 6 bases and the J gene lost 3 bases, with 18 bases spanning the gap. CDR3 length: 17 residues. Germline lookup yields CDR1 MDHEN and CDR2 SYDVKM. The CDR3 is CASSPSRPDSYNSPLHF. CDR3 in DNA: TGTGCCAGCAGCCCGAGTAGGCCGGATAGCTATAATTCACCCCTCCACTTT.

The V gene is TRBV5-1, the J gene TRBJ1-1, with D possibly TRBD1 on 6 matching bases. V gave up 4 bases and J gave up 3 bases, with 10 bases separating them. Germline assignment: CDR1 SGHRS and CDR2 YFSETQ. The CDR3 is made up of 13 amino acids. The CDR3 DNA reads as TGCGCCAGCAGCCCGCCAGGGGACACTGAAGCTTTCTTT. The encoded protein is CASSPPGDTEAFF.

The V and J genes are TRBV7-2 and TRBJ1-1; a possible D gene is TRBD1 (6 bases). The germline V gene encodes CDR1 SGHTA and CDR2 FQGNSA. V was pared by 3 bases and J by 1 base, with 12 bases between. This CDR3 has 15 residues. DNA for the CDR3: TGTGCCAGCAGCTTCCGCGGGACACCGAACACTGAAGCTTTCTTT. Translated, it gives CASSFRGTPNTEAFF.

V usage is TRBV4-2 and J usage is TRBJ2-2, with D perhaps assigned TRBD1 or TRBD2 (5 bases each). Trimming left V 1 base short and J 0 bases short, with 12 bases between. The CDR3 spans 17 residues. Germline V gene lookup returns CDR1 LGHNA and CDR2 YNFKEQ. In DNA form, the CDR3 reads TGTGCCAGCAGCCAAGGTTTTGGGGACCCGAACACCGGGGAGCTGTTTTTT. This codes for CASSQGFGDPNTGELFF.